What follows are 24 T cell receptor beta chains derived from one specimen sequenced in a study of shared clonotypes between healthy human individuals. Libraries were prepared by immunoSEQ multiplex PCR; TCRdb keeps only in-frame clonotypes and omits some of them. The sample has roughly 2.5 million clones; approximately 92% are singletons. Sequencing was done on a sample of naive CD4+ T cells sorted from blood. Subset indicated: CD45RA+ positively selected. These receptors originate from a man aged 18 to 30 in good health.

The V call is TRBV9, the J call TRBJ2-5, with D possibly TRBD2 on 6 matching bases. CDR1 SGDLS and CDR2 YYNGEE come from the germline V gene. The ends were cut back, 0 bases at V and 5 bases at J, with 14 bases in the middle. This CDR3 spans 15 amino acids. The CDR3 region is CASSVGSVEGETQYF. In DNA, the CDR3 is TGTGCCAGCAGCGTAGGGTCAGTGGAGGGGGAGACCCAGTACTTC.

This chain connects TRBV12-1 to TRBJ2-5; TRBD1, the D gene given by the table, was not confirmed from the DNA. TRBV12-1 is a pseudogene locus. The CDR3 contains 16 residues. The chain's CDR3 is CASSFGPRHTKETQYF. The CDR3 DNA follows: TGTGCCAGCAGCTTTGGCCCGAGACATACCAAAGAGACCCAGTACTTC.

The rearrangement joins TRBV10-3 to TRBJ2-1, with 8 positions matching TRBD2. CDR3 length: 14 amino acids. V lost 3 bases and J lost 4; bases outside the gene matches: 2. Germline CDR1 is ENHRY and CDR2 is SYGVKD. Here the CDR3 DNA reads TGTGCCATCAGTGACCAGCGGGAGTACAATGAGCAGTTCTTC. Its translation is CAISDQREYNEQFF.

The chain's CDR3 is CATSRDPFVWTGEETQYF. In DNA, the CDR3 is TGTGCCACCAGCAGAGATCCGTTTGTGTGGACAGGGGAAGAGACCCAGTACTTC. This chain connects TRBV15 to TRBJ2-5; 9 bases are shared with TRBD1. The junction had 11 bases not matched to a gene; V was cut back by 0 bases and J by 3 bases. Germline V gives CDR1 LNHNV, CDR2 YYDKDF (reference sequence). The CDR3 is 18 residues long.

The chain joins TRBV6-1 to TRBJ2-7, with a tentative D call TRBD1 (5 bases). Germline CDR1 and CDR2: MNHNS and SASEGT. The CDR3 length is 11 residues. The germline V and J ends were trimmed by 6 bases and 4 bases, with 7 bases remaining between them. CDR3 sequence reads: CASRTEYEQYF. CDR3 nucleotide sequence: TGTGCCAGCAGGACAGAGTACGAGCAGTACTTC.

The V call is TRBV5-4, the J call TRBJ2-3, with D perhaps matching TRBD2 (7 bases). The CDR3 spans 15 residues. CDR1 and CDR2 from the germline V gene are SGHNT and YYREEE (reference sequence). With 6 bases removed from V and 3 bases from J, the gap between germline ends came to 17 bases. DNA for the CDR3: TGTGCCAGCACCCCGGGGGGCTGGGGAACAGATACGCAGTATTTT. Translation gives CASTPGGWGTDTQYF.

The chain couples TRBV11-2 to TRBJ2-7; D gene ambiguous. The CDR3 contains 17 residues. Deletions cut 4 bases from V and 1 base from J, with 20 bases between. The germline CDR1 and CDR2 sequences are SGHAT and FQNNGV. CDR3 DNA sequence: TGTGCCAGCAGCTCGTTCAGCCCCCTTATAATTTCCTACGAGCAGTACTTC. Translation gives CASSSFSPLIISYEQYF.

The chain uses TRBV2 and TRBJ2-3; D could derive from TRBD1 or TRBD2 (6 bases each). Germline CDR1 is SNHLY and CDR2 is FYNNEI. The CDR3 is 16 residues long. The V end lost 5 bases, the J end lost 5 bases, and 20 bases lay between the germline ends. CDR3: CASSIGPRGAGDTQYF. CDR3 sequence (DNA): TGTGCCAGCAGTATCGGCCCAAGGGGGGCAGGAGATACGCAGTATTTT.

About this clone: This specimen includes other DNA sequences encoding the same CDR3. DNA for the CDR3: TGTGCCAGCAGTTATTCCACTAGCGGGGCCTACGAGCAGTACTTC. As protein: CASSYSTSGAYEQYF. The rearrangement links TRBV6-5 to TRBJ2-7; TRBD2 matches at 10 bases. CDR3 length equals 15 residues. Per germline, CDR1 MNHEY and CDR2 SVGAGI. V was pared by 3 bases and J by 2 bases, with 4 bases of the junction left unmatched.

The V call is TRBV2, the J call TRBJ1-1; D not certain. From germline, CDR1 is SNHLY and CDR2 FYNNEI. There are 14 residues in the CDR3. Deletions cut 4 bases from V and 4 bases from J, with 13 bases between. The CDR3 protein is CASSVQGLLTEAFF. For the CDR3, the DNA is TGTGCCAGCAGTGTCCAAGGACTTCTCACTGAAGCTTTCTTT.

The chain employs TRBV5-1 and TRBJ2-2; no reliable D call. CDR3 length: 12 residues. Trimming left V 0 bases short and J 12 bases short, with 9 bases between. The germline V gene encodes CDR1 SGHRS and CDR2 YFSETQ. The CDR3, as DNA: TGCGCCAGCAGCTTGGCTCCAGTGCAGCTGTTTTTT. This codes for CASSLAPVQLFF.

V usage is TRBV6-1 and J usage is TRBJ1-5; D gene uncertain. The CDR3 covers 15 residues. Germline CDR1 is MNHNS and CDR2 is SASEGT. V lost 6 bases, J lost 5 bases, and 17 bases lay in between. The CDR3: CASSIGPRVDQPQHF. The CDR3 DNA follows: TGTGCCAGCAGCATCGGACCCAGAGTCGATCAGCCCCAGCATTTT.

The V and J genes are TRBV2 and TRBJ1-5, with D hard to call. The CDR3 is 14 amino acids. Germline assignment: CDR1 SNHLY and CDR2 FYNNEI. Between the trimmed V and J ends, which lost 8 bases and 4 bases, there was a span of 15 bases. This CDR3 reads CASRGGTVNQPQHF. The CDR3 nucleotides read TGTGCCAGCCGCGGCGGAACAGTTAATCAGCCCCAGCATTTT.

CDR3 residues: CASTQQGFGNTIYF. CDR3 DNA sequence: TGTGCCAGTACTCAACAGGGCTTTGGAAACACCATATATTTT. V is TRBV19 and J is TRBJ1-3; maybe TRBD1 (6 bases). Looked up from germline, CDR1 is LNHDA and CDR2 is SQIVND (reference sequence). V lost 7 bases to trimming and J lost 3 bases, with 13 bases between them. There are 14 residues in the CDR3.

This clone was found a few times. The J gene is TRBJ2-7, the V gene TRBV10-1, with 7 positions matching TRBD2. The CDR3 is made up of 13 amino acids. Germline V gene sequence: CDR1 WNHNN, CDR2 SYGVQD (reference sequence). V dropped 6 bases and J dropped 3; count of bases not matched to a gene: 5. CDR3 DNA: TGCGCCAGCAGCGCGGGAGCGAACTACGAGCAGTACTTC. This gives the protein CASSAGANYEQYF.

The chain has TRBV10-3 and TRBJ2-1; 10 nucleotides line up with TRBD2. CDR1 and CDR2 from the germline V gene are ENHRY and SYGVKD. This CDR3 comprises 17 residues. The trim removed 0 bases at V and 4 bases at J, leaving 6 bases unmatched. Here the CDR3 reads CAISESTSGRKYNEQFF. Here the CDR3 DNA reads TGTGCCATCAGTGAGTCGACTAGCGGGCGAAAATACAATGAGCAGTTCTTC.

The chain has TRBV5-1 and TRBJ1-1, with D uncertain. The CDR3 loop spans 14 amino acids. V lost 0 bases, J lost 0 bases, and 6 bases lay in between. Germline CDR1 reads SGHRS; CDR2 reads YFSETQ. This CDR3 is CASSLARVNTEAFF. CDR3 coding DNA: TGCGCCAGCAGCTTGGCCCGAGTGAACACTGAAGCTTTCTTT.

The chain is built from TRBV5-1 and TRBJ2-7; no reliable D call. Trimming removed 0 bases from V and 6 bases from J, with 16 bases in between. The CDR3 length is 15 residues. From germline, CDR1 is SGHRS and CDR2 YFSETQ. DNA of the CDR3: TGCGCCAGCAGCTTGGAGGGCTCTACCCCTATCGAGCAGTACTTC. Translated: CASSLEGSTPIEQYF. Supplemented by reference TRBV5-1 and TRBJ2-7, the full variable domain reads KAGVTQTPRYLIKTRGQQVTLSCSPISGHRSVSWYQQTPGQGLQFLFEYFSETQRNKGNFPGRFSGRQFSNSRSEMNVSTLELGDSALYLCASSLEGSTPIEQYFGPGTRLTVT.

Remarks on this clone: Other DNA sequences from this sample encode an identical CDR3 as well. DNA of the CDR3: TGTGCCAGCAGCGCACAGGGGTACGAGCAGTACTTC. It encodes CASSAQGYEQYF. The rearrangement uses TRBV7-2 and TRBJ2-7; 7 nucleotides line up with TRBD1. Germline CDR1 is SGHTA and CDR2 is FQGNSA. This CDR3 has 12 residues. The V and J ends lost 5 bases and 4 bases, in that order; junction bases with no gene match: 2.

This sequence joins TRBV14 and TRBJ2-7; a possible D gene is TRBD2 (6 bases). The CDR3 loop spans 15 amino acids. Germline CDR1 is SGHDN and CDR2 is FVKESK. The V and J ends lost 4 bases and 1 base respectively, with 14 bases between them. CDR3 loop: CASSPRGRDSYEQYF. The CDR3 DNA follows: TGTGCCAGCAGCCCGCGGGGCCGCGATTCCTACGAGCAGTACTTC.

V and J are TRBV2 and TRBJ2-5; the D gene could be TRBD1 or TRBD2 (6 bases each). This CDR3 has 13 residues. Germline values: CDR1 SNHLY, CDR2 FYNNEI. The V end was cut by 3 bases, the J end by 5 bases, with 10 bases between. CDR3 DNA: TGTGCCAGCAGTGACGGGGGCGGGGAGACCCAGTACTTC. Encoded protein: CASSDGGGETQYF.

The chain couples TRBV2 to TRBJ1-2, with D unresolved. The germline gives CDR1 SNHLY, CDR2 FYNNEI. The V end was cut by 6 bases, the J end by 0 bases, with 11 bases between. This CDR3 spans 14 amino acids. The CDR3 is CASRYGFSNYGYTF. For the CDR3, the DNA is TGTGCCAGCAGGTACGGATTTTCTAACTATGGCTACACCTTC. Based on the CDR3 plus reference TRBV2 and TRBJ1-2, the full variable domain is EPEVTQTPSHQVTQMGQEVILRCVPISNHLYFYWYRQILGQKVEFLVSFYNNEISEKSEIFDDQFSVERPDGSNFTLKIRSTKLEDSAMYFCASRYGFSNYGYTFGSGTRLTVV.

DNA of the CDR3: TGTGCCAGCAGCTTTGGACTAGCGGTCTACAATGAGCAGTTCTTC. This translates into CASSFGLAVYNEQFF. The V and J genes are TRBV11-2 and TRBJ2-1, with 10 bases identical to TRBD2. The CDR3 covers 15 residues. With 3 bases clipped from V and 3 bases from J, the junction kept 2 bases outside the gene matches. Per the germline V gene, CDR1 is SGHAT and CDR2 is FQNNGV.

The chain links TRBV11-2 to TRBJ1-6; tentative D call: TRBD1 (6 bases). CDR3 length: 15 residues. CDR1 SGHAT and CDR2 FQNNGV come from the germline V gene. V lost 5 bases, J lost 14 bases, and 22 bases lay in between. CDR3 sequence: CASSRNGQTLGSLHF. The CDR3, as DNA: TGTGCCAGCAGCCGAAATGGACAGACGTTGGGATCCCTCCACTTT. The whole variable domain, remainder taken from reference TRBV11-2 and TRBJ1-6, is EAGVAQSPRYKIIEKRQSVAFWCNPISGHATLYWYQQILGQGPKLLIQFQNNGVVDDSQLPKDRFSAERLKGVDSTLKIQPAKLEDSAVYLCASSRNGQTLGSLHFGNGTRLTVT.